The 9 T cell receptor beta chains presented below share a single source sample, sequenced in a study of shared clonotypes between healthy human individuals. The protocol was immunoSEQ multiplex PCR, while the TCRdb copy is restricted to in-frame clones and leaves out a portion. The sample shows about 2.3 million clones, 85% to 95% of them seen only once. Sequenced input: naive CD4+ T cells from PBMCs. Subset noted: CD45RA+ positively selected. The receptor set was obtained from a man between 18 and 29 years old in good health. Some clones in this sample may be carry-over from other donors' samples.

J is TRBJ2-2 and V is TRBV4-1, with D possibly being TRBD1 or TRBD2 (5 bases each). The germline V and J ends were trimmed by 4 bases and 0 bases, with 12 bases remaining between them. This CDR3 spans 16 amino acids. Germline CDR1 MGHRA, CDR2 YSYEKL. The CDR3 is CASSRWGSANTGELFF. CDR3 coding DNA: TGCGCCAGCAGCCGTTGGGGGAGTGCGAACACCGGGGAGCTGTTTTTT.

This clone appeared a few times. The rearrangement uses TRBV1 and TRBJ2-1. TRBV1 is annotated as a pseudogene. The CDR3 has 14 residues. The CDR3 sequence is CTSSRLGVGNEQFF. In DNA form, the CDR3 reads TGCACCAGCAGCCGGTTAGGCGTGGGGAATGAGCAGTTCTTC.

The chain couples TRBV5-1 to TRBJ1-1; 10 bases line up with TRBD1. Germline V gene data show CDR1 as SGHRS and CDR2 as YFSETQ. With V trimmed by 4 bases and J by 1 base, 4 bases remained unmatched. The CDR3 has 15 amino acids. The CDR3 nucleotides read TGCGCCAGCAGCCCTGGGACAGGGGCGAACACTGAAGCTTTCTTT. Its translation: CASSPGTGANTEAFF.

In its sample, this clone was seen once. The rearrangement links TRBV30 to TRBJ2-1; 7 nucleotides align to TRBD2. The ends lost 2 bases at V and 5 bases at J; junction bases unmatched: 9. Germline CDR1 GTSNPN, CDR2 SVGIG (reference sequence). CDR3 length: 15 residues. The CDR3 region is CAWSLGRSGNNEQFF. The CDR3 DNA follows: TGTGCCTGGAGTTTGGGGCGGAGCGGGAACAATGAGCAGTTCTTC.

For this clone: Other DNA sequences in this specimen translate into the identical CDR3. The rearrangement joins TRBV7-9 to TRBJ2-7, with TRBD1 as a possible D gene (5 bases). Germline V gives CDR1 SEHNR, CDR2 FQNEAQ (reference sequence). V was shortened by 2 bases and J by 0 bases, with 8 bases between the two germline ends. CDR3 length: 14 amino acids. The CDR3 loop reads CASSLQGSSYEQYF. DNA of the CDR3: TGTGCCAGCAGCTTACAGGGTAGCTCCTACGAGCAGTACTTC.

This chain links TRBV5-1 with TRBJ1-1; D remains ambiguous. This CDR3 comprises 15 residues. Germline V lookup: CDR1 SGHRS, CDR2 YFSETQ. V lost 2 bases to trimming and J lost 1 base, with 12 bases between them. CDR3 loop: CASSFLAGGNTEAFF. The CDR3 DNA is TGCGCCAGCAGCTTCCTGGCGGGCGGGAACACTGAAGCTTTCTTT.

V and J are TRBV6-6 and TRBJ1-2; no definite D call. This CDR3 is 13 amino acids long. Germline CDR1 MNHNY, CDR2 SVGAGI (reference sequence). The V end was cut by 0 bases, the J end by 6 bases, with 8 bases between. CDR3 protein: CASSYSGENGYTF. The DNA for the CDR3 is TGTGCCAGCAGTTACTCTGGCGAGAATGGCTACACCTTC.

In its sample, this clone was seen once. The rearrangement joins TRBV7-9 to TRBJ2-1, with no clear D. The germline V gene encodes CDR1 SEHNR and CDR2 FQNEAQ (reference sequence). V gave up 2 bases and J gave up 9 bases, with 8 bases separating them. The CDR3 runs to 12 residues. CDR3 sequence: CASSLNTGEQFF. For the CDR3, the DNA is TGTGCCAGCAGCTTAAATACCGGTGAGCAGTTCTTC.

The CDR3, as DNA: TGTGCCGCATCGCCGCTGAGGACAGGCGACACTGAAGCTTTCTTT. This codes for CAASPLRTGDTEAFF. The rearrangement joins TRBV10-3 to TRBJ1-1; 7 bases line up with TRBD1. This CDR3 spans 15 amino acids. Germline V gives CDR1 ENHRY, CDR2 SYGVKD. J gave up 3 bases and V 11 bases, and 15 bases lay outside the gene matches.